The 19 T cell receptor beta chains reported below all come from one sample, sequenced in a study of control samples from healthy donors and cancer patients (dated by TCRdb to 2020 to 2022). To prepare the library, the immunoSEQ multiplex PCR assay was applied. The source is immuneACCESS, and TCRdb retained only in-frame sequences with V and J called. Part of the clones is not carried over; for the studies checked, unresolved V genes explain less than half of this, and the remainder is unexplained. This sample gives about 140,000 clones in total; 94% of them show up just once. The top ten hold roughly 14% of the sample. The sample consisted of blood. The source is a man aged 40-49 years in good health.

V and J are TRBV4-2 and TRBJ2-1; D possibly corresponds to TRBD2 (6 bases). The V end was cut by 0 bases, the J end by 9 bases, with 15 bases between. CDR1 and CDR2 from the germline V gene are LGHNA and YNFKEQ. CDR3 length: 15 residues. This CDR3 reads CASSQETVGGIEQFF. DNA of the CDR3: TGTGCCAGCAGCCAAGAGACGGTGGGAGGAATTGAGCAGTTCTTC.

The chain combines TRBV18 with TRBJ1-2; 7 bases fit TRBD1. The CDR3 is 14 residues long. V trimming: 5 bases; J trimming: 6 bases; junction bases outside the gene matches: 9. Per the germline V gene, CDR1 is KGHSH and CDR2 is LQKENI. CDR3 in DNA: TGTGCCAGCTCAAGGCGACAGGGTGAAGATGGCTACACCTTC. This codes for CASSRRQGEDGYTF.

The chain employs TRBV6-2 or TRBV6-3 and TRBJ1-3, with TRBD1 as a possible D gene (5 bases). CDR3 length equals 15 residues. The ends were cut back, 2 bases at V and 0 bases at J, with 8 bases in the middle. CDR1 and CDR2 (germline): MNHEY, SVGEGT. DNA for the CDR3: TGTGCCAGCAGTTACAGGACAAGCTCTGGAAACACCATATATTTT. Its translation: CASSYRTSSGNTIYF.

The chain recombines TRBV12-3 or TRBV12-4 with TRBJ1-2; 7 nucleotides agree with TRBD1. V was pared by 5 bases and J by 8 bases, with 8 bases of the junction left unmatched. This CDR3 contains 13 residues. The CDR3 DNA follows: TGTGCCAGCAGTCCCGACAGGGCGGGAGGCTACACCTTC. It specifies CASSPDRAGGYTF.

This rearrangement joins TRBV7-3 to TRBJ1-3; D perhaps matches TRBD1 (6 bases). The CDR3 loop spans 13 amino acids. CDR1 SGHTA and CDR2 FQGTGA come from the germline V gene. The V end was cut by 3 bases, the J end by 3 bases, with 6 bases between. The CDR3 region has the DNA TGTGCCAGCAGCTTGGACAGTGGAAACACCATATATTTT. Protein sequence: CASSLDSGNTIYF.

This chain links TRBV2 with TRBJ2-7, with TRBD2 matching 12 bases. V was clipped by 7 bases and J by 1 base; unmatched bases: 2. Per the germline V gene, CDR1 is SNHLY and CDR2 is FYNNEI. The CDR3 sequence is 14 residues long. This CDR3 reads CASMGLAGSYEQYF. As DNA, the CDR3 is TGTGCCAGCATGGGACTAGCGGGTTCCTACGAGCAGTACTTC.

The chain recombines TRBV19 with TRBJ2-1, with 9 bases that match TRBD1. This CDR3 is 15 amino acids long. CDR1 LNHDA and CDR2 SQIVND come from the germline V gene (reference sequence). Trimming removed 5 bases from V and 2 bases from J; junction bases left unmatched: 4. For the CDR3, the DNA is TGTGCCAGTAGTCGGACAGGGGAGACCTACAATGAGCAGTTCTTC. Protein sequence: CASSRTGETYNEQFF.

The chain combines TRBV19 with TRBJ1-1; a possible D gene is TRBD1 (6 bases). V dropped 4 bases and J dropped 8 bases, with 11 bases sitting between them. This CDR3 contains 12 residues. Germline V gene data show CDR1 as LNHDA and CDR2 as SQIVND (reference sequence). The CDR3 nucleotides read TGTGCCAGTAGTACAGGGGCCGGGGAAGCTTTCTTT. This codes for CASSTGAGEAFF.

This clone was detected once. The V call is TRBV11-3, the J call TRBJ2-3, with D unresolved. This CDR3 has 11 residues. Germline-derived CDR1 and CDR2 are SGHNT and YENEEA. Trimming removed 5 bases from V and 7 bases from J, with 7 bases in between. The CDR3 reads CASSLGYTQYF. In nucleotides, the CDR3 is TGTGCCAGCAGCCTAGGATATACGCAGTATTTT.

This chain connects TRBV28 to TRBJ2-5, with D hard to call. The V end was cut by 6 bases, the J end by 5 bases, with 7 bases between. The germline gives CDR1 MDHEN, CDR2 SYDVKM. This CDR3 is built from 11 residues. For the CDR3, the DNA is TGTGCCAGCAGGGTGGCGGAGACCCAGTACTTC. It yields the protein CASRVAETQYF.

The chain has TRBV19 and TRBJ2-7, with 9 nucleotides matching TRBD2. CDR1 and CDR2 from the germline V gene are LNHDA and SQIVND (reference sequence). The length of the CDR3 is 15 residues. J was trimmed by 3 bases and V by 5 bases; bases with no gene match: 8. The CDR3 is CASSLSPSGNYEQYF. CDR3 DNA: TGTGCCAGTAGTCTTTCGCCTAGCGGGAACTACGAGCAGTACTTC.

The gene calls are TRBV18 and TRBJ2-6, with a possible D match to TRBD2 (7 bases). Germline CDR1 KGHSH, CDR2 LQKENI. The CDR3 contains 17 residues. Trimming removed 4 bases at V and 2 bases at J, with 15 bases between. This CDR3 is CASSQVRGATGANVLTF. Here the CDR3 DNA reads TGTGCCAGCTCACAGGTCCGGGGGGCGACTGGGGCCAACGTCCTGACTTTC.

The chain recombines TRBV3-1 (or the pseudogene TRBV3-2) with TRBJ1-3, with D perhaps matching TRBD1 (5 bases). CDR1 is LGHDT and CDR2 is YNNKEL in the germline V gene (reference sequence). V lost 0 bases and J lost 0, with 9 bases in between. This CDR3 spans 16 amino acids. CDR3 DNA: TGTGCCAGCAGCCAAGATTTTGGACACTCTGGAAACACCATATATTTT. Protein sequence: CASSQDFGHSGNTIYF.

The chain carries TRBV4-1 and TRBJ2-7; D gene ambiguous. This CDR3 is 15 amino acids long. The ends were cut back, 1 base at V and 1 base at J, with 11 bases in the middle. Germline V gene lookup returns CDR1 MGHRA and CDR2 YSYEKL. CDR3 nucleotide sequence: TGCGCCAGCAGCCAAGGGTGGTTTTCGTCCTACGAGCAGTACTTC. Amino acids: CASSQGWFSSYEQYF.

The genes are TRBV7-6 and TRBJ2-3, with TRBD1 identical over 11 bases. The CDR3 sequence is 15 residues long. In germline, CDR1 is SGHVS, CDR2 FNYEAQ. The V segment lost 5 bases and the J segment 4 bases; nucleotides outside the gene matches: 5. The DNA for the CDR3 is TGTGCCAGCAGCCGGACAGGGGGCCTCGCAGATACGCAGTATTTT. It yields the protein CASSRTGGLADTQYF.

This chain connects TRBV18 to TRBJ1-1; a weak D match, TRBD1 (5 bases). The CDR3 totals 15 residues. V lost 3 bases and J lost 3, with 14 bases in between. CDR1 is KGHSH and CDR2 is LQKENI in the germline V gene. The DNA for the CDR3 is TGTGCCAGCTCACCCGTAGGAGGGGCGCACACTGAAGCTTTCTTT. This encodes CASSPVGGAHTEAFF.

The V gene is TRBV28, the J gene TRBJ1-6, with a possible D match to TRBD1 (5 bases). Germline assignment: CDR1 MDHEN and CDR2 SYDVKM. Trimming shortened V by 1 base and J by 10 bases, and 11 bases separated the two germline ends. This CDR3 spans 14 amino acids. The CDR3 bases are TGTGCCAGCAGTTTATCAGGGTACGGATCACCCCTCCACTTT. Residues: CASSLSGYGSPLHF.

The chain combines TRBV6-2 or TRBV6-3 with TRBJ1-1; D gene uncertain. Germline V CDR1 and CDR2: MNHEY, SVGEGT. Trimming took off 0 bases at V and 6 bases at J, with 8 bases between the two ends. CDR3 size: 13 residues. This chain's CDR3 is CASSYSYGPEAFF. In nucleotides, the CDR3 is TGTGCCAGCAGTTACTCGTACGGGCCTGAAGCTTTCTTT.

CDR3 in amino acids: CASSIGVVSYNEQFF. CDR3 DNA: TGTGCCAGTAGTATTGGGGTCGTCTCCTACAATGAGCAGTTCTTC. This chain links TRBV19 with TRBJ2-1; no definite D call. The CDR3 consists of 15 residues. V lost 3 bases and J lost 0, with 9 bases in between. Per the germline V gene, CDR1 is LNHDA and CDR2 is SQIVND (reference sequence).